Below, one T cell receptor beta chain is given with its context. What it binds is unknown. Template material for TCR beta VDJ and CDR3 profiling consisted of genomic DNA. TCRdb redid the calling of the reads with MiXCR, one entry per CDR3 protein. The data contain 400,000 to 450,000 distinct CDR3 sequences, 65% to 75% of them seen just once; the ten biggest clones take up 3.5% to 4.5%. The sample originates from a study of CD8+CD57+ T cells in acquired aplastic anemia. In the study overall: Average DNA yield from sorted CD4+ and CD8+ cells was approximately 3.2 ug. The study's findings and limits: A set of twenty-nine CD8+ CDR3 sequences was shared between patients and controls, and these sequences appeared highly expressed in patients.

Source material: sorted CD4+, CD8+, or CD8+CD57+ T cells (not recorded which) from PBMCs. This receptor was taken from a human donor in good health, serving as a control.

The CDR3 region is CASKRTSGGFNTGELFF. In nucleotides, the CDR3 is TGTGCCAGCAAAAGGACTAGCGGGGGGTTTAACACCGGGGAGCTGTTTTTT. V usage is TRBV11-2 and J usage is TRBJ2-2; 14 bases are a match to TRBD2. The CDR3 runs to 17 residues. Germline values: CDR1 SGHAT, CDR2 FQNNGV. The V and J ends lost 7 bases and 2 bases, in that order; junction bases with no gene match: 6.